Following are 4 T cell receptor beta chains from one sample sequenced in a study of blood T cell repertoires in COVID-19. Assay: immunoSEQ multiplex PCR; the TCRdb copy retains only in-frame clones and omits some. The sample lists around 200,000 clones, 80% to 85% occurring once. The sample comprised peripheral blood. Source of these receptors: a man in his forties or fifties with active or convalescent COVID-19.

The gene calls are TRBV24-1 and TRBJ2-5; TRBD2 agrees at 10 bases. V shed 0 bases and J 4 bases; nucleotides not matched to a gene: 4. This CDR3 region has 16 residues. CDR1 and CDR2 (germline): KGHDR, SFDVKD. CDR3 in amino acids: CATSDLSSGGSETQYF. The CDR3 coding sequence is TGTGCCACCAGTGATTTGTCTAGCGGGGGCTCAGAGACCCAGTACTTC.

This rearrangement joins TRBV5-1 to TRBJ1-4; the match to TRBD1 covers 10 bases. The junction had 9 bases not matched to a gene; V was cut back by 4 bases and J by 12 bases. The CDR3 contains 14 residues. Germline V CDR1 and CDR2: SGHRS, YFSETQ. DNA for the CDR3: TGCGCCAGCAGCAACCCCGGGACAGGGGATGAACTGTTTTTT. This encodes CASSNPGTGDELFF.

The chain uses TRBV7-9 and TRBJ1-5; 12 bases match TRBD1. V trimming: 5 bases; J trimming: 5 bases; junction bases outside the gene matches: 4. The CDR3 has 15 amino acids. The germline V gene has CDR1 SEHNR and CDR2 FQNEAQ (reference sequence). The CDR3 nucleotides read TGTGCCAGCAGCCTGGGACAGGGGGCTTATCAGCCCCAGCATTTT. Its protein is CASSLGQGAYQPQHF.

The gene calls are TRBV6-6 and TRBJ1-3, with TRBD1 as a possible D gene (5 bases). V was clipped by 4 bases and J by 0 bases, with 13 bases between them. The CDR3 totals 16 residues. The germline V gene encodes CDR1 MNHNY and CDR2 SVGAGI (reference sequence). The CDR3: CASSFGGGSSGNTIYF. The CDR3 bases are TGTGCCAGCAGTTTCGGGGGAGGGAGCTCTGGAAACACCATATATTTT.